One sample yielded the 15 T cell receptor beta chains listed below, sequenced in a study of CXCR3-negative and CXCR3-positive naive CD8 T cells. cDNA libraries for TRB were generated by 5' RACE incorporating UMI labels. After re-calling the 5' RACE reads, TCRdb lists one entry per CDR3 protein, DNA absent. In total, the table holds under 150,000 distinct CDR3 sequences. Points from the study as a whole: Compared with CXCR3-negative naive cells, CXCR3-positive naive cells showed more hydrophobic TRB CDR3s.

For these TCRs, the target antigens are not known. Material: naive CXCR3+ CD8+ T cells from blood. Indicated subset: CD45RO-CCR7+CD27+CD95- naive CD8+ T cells expressing CXCR3 (TNR3+). Receptor source: a human donor in good health. Some clones in this sample may be carry-over from other donors' samples.

The V call is TRBV27, the J call TRBJ2-3; as DNA is missing, the TRBD1 call by TCRdb cannot be tested. The length of the CDR3 is 14 residues. Germline V gene sequence: CDR1 MNHEY, CDR2 SMNVEV (reference sequence). CDR3 amino acids: CASSWQGAVDTQYF.

The chain uses TRBV7-2 and TRBJ2-2; TCRdb's D call of TRBD2 is untestable without DNA. This CDR3 region has 13 residues. The V gene's germline CDR1 is SGHTA and CDR2 FQGNSA. This CDR3 is CASSPTVGLELFF.

The chain has TRBV20-1 and TRBJ2-5; without DNA, the TCRdb call of TRBD1 cannot be checked. From germline, CDR1 is DFQATT and CDR2 SNEGSKA (reference sequence). This CDR3 has 12 residues. The CDR3 loop is CSDGAYQETQYF.

This sequence joins TRBV6-5 and TRBJ2-1. Looked up from germline, CDR1 is MNHEY and CDR2 is SVGAGI. The CDR3 totals 13 residues. The CDR3 protein is CASSYSRFNEQFF.

The chain uses TRBV20-1 and TRBJ2-2; the TCRdb D gene call, TRBD2, has no DNA to confirm it. Germline V gene sequence: CDR1 DFQATT, CDR2 SNEGSKA (reference sequence). This CDR3 comprises 14 residues. This chain's CDR3 is CSAVAEANTGELFF.

This chain joins TRBV6-2 or TRBV6-3 and TRBJ1-4; TCRdb lists TRBD1, though no DNA is available to test this call. The germline CDR1 and CDR2 sequences are MNHEY and SVGEGT. This CDR3 is 15 amino acids long. Here the CDR3 reads CASSFPGTDNEKLFF.

The chain carries TRBV6-5 and TRBJ2-1; TCRdb lists TRBD1, though no DNA is available to test this call. There are 16 residues in the CDR3. The germline V gene has CDR1 MNHEY and CDR2 SVGAGI. The CDR3 reads CASSSTINSGANEQFF.

The rearrangement links TRBV29-1 to TRBJ1-1. The CDR3 has 12 residues. The V gene's germline CDR1 is SQVTM and CDR2 ANQGSEA. The CDR3 loop reads CSVVAANTEAFF.

The chain is built from TRBV11-2 and TRBJ2-1; TCRdb's D gene call, TRBD1, goes unchecked for lack of DNA. This CDR3 has 16 amino acids. Germline V CDR1 and CDR2: SGHAT, FQNNGV. Here the CDR3 reads CASSERGRKMGNEQFF.

The chain couples TRBV10-2 to TRBJ2-1; TCRdb indicates TRBD2, and absent DNA this call remains unverified. This CDR3 is built from 14 residues. CDR1 is WSHSY, CDR2 SAAADI, per germline. CDR3 in amino acids: CASIEAGLYNEQFF.

V and J are TRBV7-9 and TRBJ2-3; the TCRdb call, TRBD1, lacks DNA for checking. This CDR3 spans 17 amino acids. The germline gives CDR1 SEHNR, CDR2 FQNEAQ (reference sequence). CDR3 sequence reads: CASSPARWQEGADTQYF.

The chain is built from TRBV7-6 and TRBJ2-1; the TCRdb call, TRBD2, lacks DNA for checking. Per the germline V gene, CDR1 is SGHVS and CDR2 is FNYEAQ. This CDR3 has 18 amino acids. The CDR3 is CASSLELAGGLSYNEQFF.

The V and J genes are TRBV15 and TRBJ2-3; no DNA is available, so the TRBD2 call from TCRdb remains unchecked. CDR1 is LNHNV, CDR2 YYDKDF, per germline (reference sequence). CDR3 size: 16 residues. This CDR3 reads CATSRYSGGSTDTQYF.

The gene calls are TRBV28 and TRBJ2-7; TCRdb gives TRBD1 as the D gene, but with no DNA this cannot be confirmed. In germline, CDR1 is MDHEN, CDR2 SYDVKM. The CDR3 totals 18 residues. This CDR3 reads CASSLFVTGRGHPYEQYF.

This rearrangement joins TRBV20-1 to TRBJ2-7; the TCRdb call, TRBD2, lacks DNA for checking. This CDR3 has 13 amino acids. Germline CDR1 is DFQATT and CDR2 is SNEGSKA (reference sequence). CDR3: CSARGVDLYEQYF.